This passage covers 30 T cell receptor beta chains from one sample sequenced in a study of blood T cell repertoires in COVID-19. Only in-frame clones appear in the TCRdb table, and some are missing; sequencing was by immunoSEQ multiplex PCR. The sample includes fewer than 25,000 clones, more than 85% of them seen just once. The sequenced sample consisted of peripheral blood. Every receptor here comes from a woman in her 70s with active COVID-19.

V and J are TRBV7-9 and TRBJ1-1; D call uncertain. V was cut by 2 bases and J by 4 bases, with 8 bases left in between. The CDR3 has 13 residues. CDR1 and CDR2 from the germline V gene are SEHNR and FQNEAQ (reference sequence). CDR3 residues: CASSLQEGTEAFF. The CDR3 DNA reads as TGTGCCAGCAGCTTACAAGAGGGCACTGAAGCTTTCTTT. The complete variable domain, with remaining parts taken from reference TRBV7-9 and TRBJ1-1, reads DTGVSQNPRHKITKRGQNVTFRCDPISEHNRLYWYRQTLGQGPEFLTYFQNEAQLEKSRLLSDRFSAERPKGSFSTLEIQRTEQGDSAMYLCASSLQEGTEAFFGQGTRLTVV.

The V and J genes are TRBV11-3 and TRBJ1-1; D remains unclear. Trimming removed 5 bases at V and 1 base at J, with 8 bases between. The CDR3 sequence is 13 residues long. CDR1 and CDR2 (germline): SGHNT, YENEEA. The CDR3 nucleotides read TGTGCCAGCAGCCCAGGTCGGAACACTGAAGCTTTCTTT. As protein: CASSPGRNTEAFF.

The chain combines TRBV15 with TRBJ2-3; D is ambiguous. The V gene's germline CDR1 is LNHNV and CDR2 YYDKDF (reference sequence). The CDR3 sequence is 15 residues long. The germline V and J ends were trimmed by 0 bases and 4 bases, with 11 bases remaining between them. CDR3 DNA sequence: TGTGCCACCAGCAGAGATCTACTTAGCCCAGATACGCAGTATTTT. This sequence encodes CATSRDLLSPDTQYF.

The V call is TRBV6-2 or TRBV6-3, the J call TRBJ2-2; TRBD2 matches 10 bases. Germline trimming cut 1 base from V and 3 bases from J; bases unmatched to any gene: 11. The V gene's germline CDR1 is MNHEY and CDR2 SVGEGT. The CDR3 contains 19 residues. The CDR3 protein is CASSYLARLAGADTGELFF. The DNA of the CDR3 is TGTGCCAGCAGTTACTTGGCTCGGCTAGCGGGAGCCGACACCGGGGAGCTGTTTTTT.

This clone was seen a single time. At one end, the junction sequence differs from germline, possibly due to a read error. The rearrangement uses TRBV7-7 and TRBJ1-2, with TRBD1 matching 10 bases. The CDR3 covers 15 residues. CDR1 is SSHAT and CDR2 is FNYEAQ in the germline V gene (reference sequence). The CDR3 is CASSFETGGDYGYTF. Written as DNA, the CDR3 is TGTGCTAGCAGCTTCGAGACAGGGGGCGACTATGGCTACACCTTC. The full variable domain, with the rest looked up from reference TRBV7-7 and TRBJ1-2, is GAGVSQSPRYKVTKRGQDVTLRCDPISSHATLYWYQQALGQGPEFLTYFNYEAQPDKSGLPSDRFSAERPEGSISTLTIQRTEQRDSAMYRCASSFETGGDYGYTFGSGTRLTVV.

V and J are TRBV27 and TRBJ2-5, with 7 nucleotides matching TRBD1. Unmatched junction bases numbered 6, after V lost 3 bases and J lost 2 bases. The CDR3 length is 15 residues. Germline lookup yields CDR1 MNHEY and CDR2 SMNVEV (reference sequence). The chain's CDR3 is CASSLTGRGQETQYF. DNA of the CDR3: TGTGCCAGCAGTTTGACAGGGCGAGGGCAAGAGACCCAGTACTTC.

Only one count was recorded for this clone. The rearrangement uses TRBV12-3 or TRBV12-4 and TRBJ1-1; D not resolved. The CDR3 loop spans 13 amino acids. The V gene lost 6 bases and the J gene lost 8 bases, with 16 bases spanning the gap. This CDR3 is CASRSSGEAEAFF. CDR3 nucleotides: TGTGCCAGCAGGTCCAGCGGGGAAGCCGAAGCTTTCTTT.

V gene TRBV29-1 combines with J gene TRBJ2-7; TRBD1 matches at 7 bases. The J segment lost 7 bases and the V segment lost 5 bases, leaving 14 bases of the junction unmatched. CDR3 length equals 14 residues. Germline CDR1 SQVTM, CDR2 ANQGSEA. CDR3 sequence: CSVSEGTGAREQYF. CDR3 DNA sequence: TGCAGCGTTTCCGAGGGAACAGGGGCGAGAGAGCAGTACTTC.

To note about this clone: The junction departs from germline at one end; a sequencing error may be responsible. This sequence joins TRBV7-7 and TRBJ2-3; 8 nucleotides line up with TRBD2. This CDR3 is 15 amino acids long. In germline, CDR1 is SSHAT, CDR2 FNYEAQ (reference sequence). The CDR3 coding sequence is TGTGCTAGCAGCGCCGGGACTAGTCAGATAGATACGCAGTATTTT. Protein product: CASSAGTSQIDTQYF.

CDR3: CASRVANYGYTF. In DNA form, the CDR3 reads TGTGCCAGCAGGGTAGCCAACTATGGCTACACCTTC. V is TRBV6-5 and J is TRBJ1-2; no firm D call. There are 12 residues in the CDR3. The V and J ends lost 6 bases and 2 bases respectively, with 7 bases between them. Germline-derived CDR1 and CDR2 are MNHEY and SVGAGI.

This chain's CDR3 is CASNRGQGAKNEQFF. CDR3 in DNA: TGTGCCAGCAACCGTGGGCAGGGGGCGAAGAATGAGCAGTTCTTC. The rearrangement uses TRBV11-2 and TRBJ2-1; 8 bases align to TRBD1. Unmatched junction bases numbered 12, after V lost 7 bases and J lost 7 bases. The CDR3 has 15 amino acids. The germline V gene encodes CDR1 SGHAT and CDR2 FQNNGV.

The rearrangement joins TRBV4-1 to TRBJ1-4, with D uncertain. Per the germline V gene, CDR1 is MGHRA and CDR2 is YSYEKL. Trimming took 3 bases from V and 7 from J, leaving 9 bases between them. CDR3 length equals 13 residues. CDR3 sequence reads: CASSQGPGEKLFF. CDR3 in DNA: TGCGCCAGCAGCCAGGGCCCAGGTGAAAAACTGTTTTTT.

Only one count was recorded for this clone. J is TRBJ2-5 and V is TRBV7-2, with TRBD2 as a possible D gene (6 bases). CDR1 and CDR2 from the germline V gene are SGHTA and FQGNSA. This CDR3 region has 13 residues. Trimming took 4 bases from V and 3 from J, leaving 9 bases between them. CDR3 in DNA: TGTGCCAGCAGCTGGCGGGACGAAGAGACCCAGTACTTC. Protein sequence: CASSWRDEETQYF.

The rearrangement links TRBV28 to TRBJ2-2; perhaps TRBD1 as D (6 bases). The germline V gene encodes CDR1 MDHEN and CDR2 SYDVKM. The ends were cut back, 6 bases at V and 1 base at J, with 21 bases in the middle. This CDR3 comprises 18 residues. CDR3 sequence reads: CASRGALFLSKNTGELFF. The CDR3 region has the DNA TGTGCCAGCAGGGGGGCCCTATTTTTGAGCAAGAACACCGGGGAGCTGTTTTTT.

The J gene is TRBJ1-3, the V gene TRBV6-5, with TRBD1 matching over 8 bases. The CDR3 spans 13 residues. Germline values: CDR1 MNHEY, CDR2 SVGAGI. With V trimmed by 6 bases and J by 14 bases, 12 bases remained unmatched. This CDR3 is CASRKAGQAILYF. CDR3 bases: TGTGCCAGCAGGAAGGCGGGACAGGCCATTTTATATTTT.

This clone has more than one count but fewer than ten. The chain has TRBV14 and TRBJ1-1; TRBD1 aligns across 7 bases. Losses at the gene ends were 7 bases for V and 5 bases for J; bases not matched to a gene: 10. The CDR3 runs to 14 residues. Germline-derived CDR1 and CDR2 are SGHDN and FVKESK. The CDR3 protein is CASTHRGWITEAFF. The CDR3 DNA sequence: TGTGCCAGCACGCACAGGGGATGGATAACTGAAGCTTTCTTT.

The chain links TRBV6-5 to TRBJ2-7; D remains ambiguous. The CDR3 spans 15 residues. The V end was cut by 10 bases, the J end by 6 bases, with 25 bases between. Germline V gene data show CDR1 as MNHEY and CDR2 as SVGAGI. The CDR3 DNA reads TGTGCCACAGGTCAGCACCCGGCCCTTGGTAGCGAGCAGTACTTC. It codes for CATGQHPALGSEQYF.

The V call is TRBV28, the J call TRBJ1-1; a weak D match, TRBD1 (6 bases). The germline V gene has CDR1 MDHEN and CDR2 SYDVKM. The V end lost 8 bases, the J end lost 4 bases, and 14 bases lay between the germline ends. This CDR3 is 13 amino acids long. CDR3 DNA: TGTGCCAGCGGGGGACATATAATCACTGAAGCTTTCTTT. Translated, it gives CASGGHIITEAFF.

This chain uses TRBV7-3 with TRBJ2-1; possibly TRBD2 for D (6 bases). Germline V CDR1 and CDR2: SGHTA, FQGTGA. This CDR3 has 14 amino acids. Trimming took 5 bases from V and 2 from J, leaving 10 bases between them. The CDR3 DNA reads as TGTGCCAGCAGCCCTAGCGCCACCTACAATGAGCAGTTCTTC. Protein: CASSPSATYNEQFF.

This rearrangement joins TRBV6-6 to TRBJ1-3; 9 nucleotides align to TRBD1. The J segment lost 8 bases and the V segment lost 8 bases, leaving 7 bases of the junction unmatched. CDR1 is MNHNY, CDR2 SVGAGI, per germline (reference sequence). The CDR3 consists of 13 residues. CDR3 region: CASFLDRGHTIYF. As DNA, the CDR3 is TGTGCCAGCTTCTTGGACAGGGGCCACACCATATATTTT.

CDR3 bases: TGTGCCAGCAGCTTCACTCCGGGACAGGGTTCAATAGATACGCAGTATTTT. It yields the protein CASSFTPGQGSIDTQYF. The chain is built from TRBV5-4 and TRBJ2-3, with TRBD1 matching 9 bases. This CDR3 has 17 residues. Germline CDR1 and CDR2: SGHNT and YYREEE (reference sequence). With V trimmed by 2 bases and J by 5 bases, 12 bases remained unmatched. The full variable domain, its missing parts supplied by reference TRBV5-4 and TRBJ2-3, is ETGVTQSPTHLIKTRGQQVTLRCSSQSGHNTVSWYQQALGQGPQFIFQYYREEENGRGNFPPRFSGLQFPNYSSELNVNALELDDSALYLCASSFTPGQGSIDTQYFGPGTRLTVL.

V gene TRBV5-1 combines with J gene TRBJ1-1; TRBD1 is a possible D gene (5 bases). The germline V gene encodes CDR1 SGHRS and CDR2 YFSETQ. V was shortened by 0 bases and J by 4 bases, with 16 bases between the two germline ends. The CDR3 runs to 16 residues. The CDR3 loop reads CASSLDGAGMLTEAFF. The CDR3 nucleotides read TGCGCCAGCAGCTTGGATGGGGCCGGAATGCTCACTGAAGCTTTCTTT. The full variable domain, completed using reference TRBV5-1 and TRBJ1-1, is KAGVTQTPRYLIKTRGQQVTLSCSPISGHRSVSWYQQTPGQGLQFLFEYFSETQRNKGNFPGRFSGRQFSNSRSEMNVSTLELGDSALYLCASSLDGAGMLTEAFFGQGTRLTVV.

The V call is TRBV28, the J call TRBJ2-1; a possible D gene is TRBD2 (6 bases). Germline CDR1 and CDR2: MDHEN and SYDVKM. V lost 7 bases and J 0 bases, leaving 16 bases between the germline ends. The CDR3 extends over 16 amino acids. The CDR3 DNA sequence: TGTGCCAGCAACGCTCGCCGGGGGTCCTCCTACAATGAGCAGTTCTTC. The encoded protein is CASNARRGSSYNEQFF. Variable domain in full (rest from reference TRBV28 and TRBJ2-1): DVKVTQSSRYLVKRTGEKVFLECVQDMDHENMFWYRQDPGLGLRLIYFSYDVKMKEKGDIPEGYSVSREKKERFSLILESASTNQTSMYLCASNARRGSSYNEQFFGPGTRLTVL.

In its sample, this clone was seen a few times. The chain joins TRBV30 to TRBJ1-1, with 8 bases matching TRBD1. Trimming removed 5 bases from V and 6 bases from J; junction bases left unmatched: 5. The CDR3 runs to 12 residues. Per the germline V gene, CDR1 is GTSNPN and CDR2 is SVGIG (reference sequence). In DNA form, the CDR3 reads TGTGCCTGGGATGGACAGGGCCCTGAAGCTTTCTTT. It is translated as CAWDGQGPEAFF.

CDR3 DNA: TGTGCCAGCAGCTTGGGGTTTGAGGGGAACACTGAAGCTTTCTTT. This codes for CASSLGFEGNTEAFF. The V and J genes are TRBV5-4 and TRBJ1-1; no reliable D call. The V end lost 0 bases, the J end lost 1 base, and 10 bases lay between the germline ends. Germline CDR1 SGHNT, CDR2 YYREEE (reference sequence). CDR3 size: 15 residues.

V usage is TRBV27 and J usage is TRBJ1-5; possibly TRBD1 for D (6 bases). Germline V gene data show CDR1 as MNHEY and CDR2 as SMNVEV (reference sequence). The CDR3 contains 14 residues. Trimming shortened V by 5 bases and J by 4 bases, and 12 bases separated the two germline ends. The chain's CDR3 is CASSRRDKNQPQHF. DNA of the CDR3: TGTGCCAGCAGTCGCCGGGACAAGAATCAGCCCCAGCATTTT.

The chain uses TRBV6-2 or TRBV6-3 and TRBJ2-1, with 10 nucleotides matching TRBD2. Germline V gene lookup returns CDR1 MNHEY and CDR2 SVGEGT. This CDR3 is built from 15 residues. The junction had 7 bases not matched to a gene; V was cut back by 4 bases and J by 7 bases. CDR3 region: CASSSIAGGRNEQFF. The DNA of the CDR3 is TGTGCCAGCAGTTCAATAGCGGGAGGAAGGAATGAGCAGTTCTTC.

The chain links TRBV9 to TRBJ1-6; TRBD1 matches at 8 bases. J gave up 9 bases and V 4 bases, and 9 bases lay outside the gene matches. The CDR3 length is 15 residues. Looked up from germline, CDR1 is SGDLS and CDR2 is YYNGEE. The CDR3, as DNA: TGTGCCAGCAGCCCCAGGGGGCGAGGGTCTTCACCCCTCCACTTT. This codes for CASSPRGRGSSPLHF.

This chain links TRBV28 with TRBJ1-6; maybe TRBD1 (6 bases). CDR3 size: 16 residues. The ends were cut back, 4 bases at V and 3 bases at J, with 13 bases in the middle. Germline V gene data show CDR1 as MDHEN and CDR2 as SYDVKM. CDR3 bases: TGTGCCAGCAGTTCAGGGGAACAGGTCTATAATTCACCCCTCCACTTT. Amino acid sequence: CASSSGEQVYNSPLHF.

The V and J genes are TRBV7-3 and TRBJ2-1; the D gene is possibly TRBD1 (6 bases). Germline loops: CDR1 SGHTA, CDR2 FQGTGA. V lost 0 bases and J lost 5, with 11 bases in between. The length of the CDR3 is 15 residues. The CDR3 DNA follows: TGTGCCAGCAGCTTAACGTTCAGGGGTGACAATGAGCAGTTCTTC. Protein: CASSLTFRGDNEQFF.